The T cell receptor beta chain under discussion was sequenced for a study of T-cell reconstitution after alpha-beta-depleted transplantation in children. Study-wide results and limits: Surviving thymic progenitors and recipient T cells were the source of high TCRbeta diversity at day 60 in some patients. After transplant, at about two months, alpha-beta T cells were reportedly derived from several hundred expanded graft clones. Newly made T cells mostly supplied T-cell counts and diversity one year after transplant.

Germline CDR1 SGHRS, CDR2 YFSETQ. The CDR3 length is 13 residues. With 5 bases removed from V and 4 bases from J, the gap between germline ends came to 12 bases. Unique molecular identifiers were incorporated when the TCRbeta library was constructed. One entry per CDR3 protein results from TCRdb running MiXCR on the PCR reads. The sample lists 77,000 or so distinct CDR3 sequences, less than 20% seen once, with less than 60% in the top ten. This clonotype was picked up a small number of times. The antigen is not known. The material was PBMCs, mostly from graft donor cells, obtained 360 days after TCRalphabeta/CD19-depleted stem cell transplant. J is TRBJ1-2 and V is TRBV5-1, with D possibly TRBD1 on 5 matching bases. This sequence was found in a male patient aged 2 to 10 who had a stem cell transplant for acute lymphoblastic leukemia, so the T cells may come from the graft donor. CDR3 bases: TGCGCCAGCAGACCAACAGGAGCCTATGGCTACACCTTC. Its protein is CASRPTGAYGYTF.